The T cell receptor (beta chain) described here comes from a study of post-analysis software for immune sequencing data. Study context: Relapsing-remitting, secondary progressive and progressive-relapsing forms of multiple sclerosis all featured among disease courses.

Per the germline V gene, CDR1 is ENHRY and CDR2 is SYGVKD. This CDR3 has 13 residues. Every TCR beta cDNA library bore unique molecular identifiers. T cells numbering roughly 0.95 to 10 million yielded around 500,000 cDNA molecules. TCRdb redid the calling of the PCR reads with MiXCR, one entry per CDR3 protein. The table records hundreds of thousands of distinct CDR3 sequences, around 37% of them present only once. Study outcomes and limitations: Controls showed lower frequencies than patients for roughly 5 TRBV segments, and TRBV5-6, TRBV5-1 and TRBV20-1 were among these. By F measure, strong co-clustering occurred among samples prepared in the same batch. Normalized Chao1 diversity in multiple sclerosis patients fell significantly below that of controls.

Comment on this clonotype: Its antigen is currently unknown. One end of the junction is discordant with germline, which a read error may explain.

This TCR came from a girl aged 5 to 17 with multiple sclerosis. The gene calls are TRBV10-3 and TRBJ1-1, with D tentatively TRBD1 (5 bases). Sequencing used blood. The CDR3 region has the DNA TGCGCCATCTCCACCTCGGGGGGGGAGGGAGCTTTCTTT. Its protein is CAISTSGGEGAFF.